This TCR beta chain stems from a study of T cells in Graves' hyperthyroidism and ophthalmopathy. Germline CDR1 is SGDLS and CDR2 is YYNGEE. V shed 4 bases, J shed 4 bases, and the junction held 6 bases outside the gene matches. This CDR3 spans 14 amino acids. This clonotype was seen ten or more times. There were TCR beta CDR3 regions amplified from RNA transcripts. The TCR CDR3 was amplified in a first-round RT-PCR using the HTBI primer set. Each CDR3 protein gets one entry after TCRdb re-called the multiplex PCR reads with MiXCR. Of hundreds of thousands of distinct CDR3 sequences in the sample, 15% to 20% are singletons; the top ten hold about a sixth.

The material sequenced was blood. J is TRBJ1-1 and V is TRBV9; 8 bases map to TRBD1. The clonotype comes from a woman between 50 and 59 years old with Graves' hyperthyroidism that later progressed to Graves' ophthalmopathy. CDR3 residues: CASSPDRVVTEAFF. In DNA, the CDR3 is TGTGCCAGCAGCCCGGACAGGGTAGTCACTGAAGCTTTCTTT.